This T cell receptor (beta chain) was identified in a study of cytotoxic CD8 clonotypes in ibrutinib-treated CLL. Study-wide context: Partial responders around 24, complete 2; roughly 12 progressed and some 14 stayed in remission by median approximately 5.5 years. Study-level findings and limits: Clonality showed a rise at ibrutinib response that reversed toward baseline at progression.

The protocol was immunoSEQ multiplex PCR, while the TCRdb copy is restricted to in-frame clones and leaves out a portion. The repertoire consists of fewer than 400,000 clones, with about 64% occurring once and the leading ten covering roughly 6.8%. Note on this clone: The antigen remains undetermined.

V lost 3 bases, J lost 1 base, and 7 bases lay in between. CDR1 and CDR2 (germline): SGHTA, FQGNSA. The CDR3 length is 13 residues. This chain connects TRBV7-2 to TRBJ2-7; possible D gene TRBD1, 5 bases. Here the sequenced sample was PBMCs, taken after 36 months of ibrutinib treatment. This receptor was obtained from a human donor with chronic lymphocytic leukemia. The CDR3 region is CASSFRQSYEQYF. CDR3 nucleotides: TGTGCCAGCAGCTTCAGACAGTCCTACGAGCAGTACTTC. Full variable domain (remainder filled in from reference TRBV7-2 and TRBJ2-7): GAGVSQSPSNKVTEKGKDVELRCDPISGHTALYWYRQSLGQGLEFLIYFQGNSAPDKSGLPSDRFSAERTGGSVSTLTIQRTQQEDSAVYLCASSFRQSYEQYFGPGTRLTVT.